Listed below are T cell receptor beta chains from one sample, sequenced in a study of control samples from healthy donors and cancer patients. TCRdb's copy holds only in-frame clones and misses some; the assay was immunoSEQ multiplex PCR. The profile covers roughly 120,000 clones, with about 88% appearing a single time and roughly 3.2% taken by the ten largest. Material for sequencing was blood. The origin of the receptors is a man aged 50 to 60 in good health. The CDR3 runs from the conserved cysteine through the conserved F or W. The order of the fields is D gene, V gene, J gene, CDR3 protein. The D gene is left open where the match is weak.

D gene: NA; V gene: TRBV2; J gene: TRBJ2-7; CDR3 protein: CASETYEQYF
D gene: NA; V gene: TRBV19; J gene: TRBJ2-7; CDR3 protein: CASSLRWAPAYEQYF
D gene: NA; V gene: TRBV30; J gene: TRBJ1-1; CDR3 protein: CAWSVLRNTEAFF
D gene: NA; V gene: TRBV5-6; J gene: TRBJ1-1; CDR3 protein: CASSLGTAYTEAFF
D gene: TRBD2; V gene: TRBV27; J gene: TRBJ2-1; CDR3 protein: CASRTGTSYYNEQFF
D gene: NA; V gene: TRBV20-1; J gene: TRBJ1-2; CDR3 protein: CSASKGVANYGYTF
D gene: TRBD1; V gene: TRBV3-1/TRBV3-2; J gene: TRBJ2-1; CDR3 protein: CASSLGGTGFHEQFF
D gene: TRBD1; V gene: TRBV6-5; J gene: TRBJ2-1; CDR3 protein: CASSPTGTYNEQFF
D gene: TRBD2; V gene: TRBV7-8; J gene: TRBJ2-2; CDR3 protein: CASSEGLAGANTGELFF
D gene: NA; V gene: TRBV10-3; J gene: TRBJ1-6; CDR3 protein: CAISDNQNSPLHF
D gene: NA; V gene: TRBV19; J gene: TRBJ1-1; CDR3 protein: CASSIFGHEAFF
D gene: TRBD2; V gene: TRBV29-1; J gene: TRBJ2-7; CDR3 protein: CSVGKRGGDYEQYF
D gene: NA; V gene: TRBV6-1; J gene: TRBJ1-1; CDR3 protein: CASSEIRTRLNTEAFF
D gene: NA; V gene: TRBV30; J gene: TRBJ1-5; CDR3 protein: CAWSVGPTYGNQPQHF
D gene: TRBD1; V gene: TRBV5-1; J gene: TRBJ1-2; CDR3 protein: CASSASGTGEYGYTF
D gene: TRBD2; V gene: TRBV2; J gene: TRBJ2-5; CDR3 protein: CASSEAEAGGQETQYF
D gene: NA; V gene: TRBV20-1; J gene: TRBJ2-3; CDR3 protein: CSAREYAQYF
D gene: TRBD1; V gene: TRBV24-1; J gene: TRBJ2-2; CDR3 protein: CATSEPGTGETGELFF
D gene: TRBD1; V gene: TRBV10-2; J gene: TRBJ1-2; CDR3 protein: CASKQPDRGGYGYTF
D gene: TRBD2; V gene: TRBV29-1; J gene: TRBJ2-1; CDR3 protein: CSGWGTSGLGNEQFF
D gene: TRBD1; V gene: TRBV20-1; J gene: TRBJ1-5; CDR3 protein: CSASTGGLVHF
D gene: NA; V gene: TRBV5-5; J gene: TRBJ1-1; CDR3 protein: CASSTPPVGTEAFF
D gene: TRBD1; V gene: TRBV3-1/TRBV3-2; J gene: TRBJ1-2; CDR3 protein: CASSQGQGVSNGYTF
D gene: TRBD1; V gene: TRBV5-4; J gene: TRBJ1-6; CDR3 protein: CASSPDGTANSPLHF
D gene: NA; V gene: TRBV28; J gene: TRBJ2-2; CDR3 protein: CATREDLGRSNTGELFF